This T cell receptor (beta chain) was retrieved from a study of healthy donors' naive CD4 and CD8 T cells (dated by TCRdb to between 2015 and 2017). Background on the whole study: Donors were selected to cover three age groups (20-25, 40-50 and 60-70 years, five or six each), with a mean age of around 44, and half of the donors were female. To examine how TCR variation is linked to lineage commitment, the study sequenced rearranged TCR alpha and beta chains from naive CD4+ and CD8+ T cells. The TCR alpha libraries followed the same workflow as the beta chain, except for a newly designed primer set that covered all functional IMGT alpha gene variants. The donors were HLA-typed by sequencing at HLA-A, -B, -C, -DRB1, -DQB1 and -DPB1, using the SBTexcellerator protocol, an ABI3130xl analyzer and SBTengine software. Peripheral blood mononuclear cells were obtained from some 20 unrelated, healthy individuals.

Cells with a CD4+CD8-CD45RO-CD45RA+ profile were isolated by FACS and defined as naive CD4+ T cells, and those with a CD8+CD4-CD45RA+CD27bright profile were defined as naive CD8+ T cells. Sorting used antibodies against CD4 (RPA-T4), CD8 (SK1), CD27 (O323), CD45RA (HI100) and CD45RO (UCHL1). The listed sequencing device is 454 GS FLX Titanium. A previously published linear amplification protocol was used to build TCR libraries from around 470 ng of total RNA. Sequencing was carried out on the Roche/454 Genome Sequencer using Titanium chemistry. Per the source publication's procedure: A total of 65,000 to 100,000 rearranged TCR alpha transcripts were sequenced from 5 of the healthy donors. Duplicate transcripts were removed, and unique TCR clonotypes were defined by the CDR3 junction according to IMGT nomenclature. Logistic regression in R 2.13.0 modeled CD4 versus CD8 status as a function of V and J genes, with adjustment for donor effects and Bonferroni correction for multiple testing. Through fastp at Q25 and MiXCR, TCRdb rebuilt clones from the public reads, retaining in-frame beta chains. Each record represents a unique CDR3 protein, reported with the most common genes and DNA among its rows. TCRdb, not the original authors, processed these V and J calls. This sample gives some 190,000 distinct CDR3 sequences in total; around 70% of them show up just once. Roughly 2.3% of the sample comes from the top ten.

Deletion took 1 base off V and 7 bases off J, with a span of 13 bases between the germline ends. Per the germline V gene, SGHVS is the CDR1 and FQNEAQ is the CDR2. From its cysteine to its phenylalanine, the CDR3 spans 14 amino acids. Only the CDR3 part of the read is kept: 42 bases, read in frame from the first base. Points on this clonotype: This clone's antigen is unknown. Nothing much larger sits one base from this clone, and base qualities are not available.

General conclusions and limits of the study: Alpha and beta chains were sequenced in bulk and could not be paired, so combined chain effects were not evaluated. Most V and J gene segments were reportedly biased between naive CD4+ and CD8+ cells, consistently across donors and independent of HLA genotype. Possible repertoire bias from homeostatic proliferation of naive T cells was not directly addressed. V genes, J genes and CDR3 charge together appeared to explain approximately 12% of CD4/CD8 propensity variance, in a largely additive manner. In both chains, CD4+ lineage was associated with a positively charged CDR3, and CD8+ lineage was associated with a negatively charged CDR3.

This TCR derives from a pool of human donors in good health; the sample pools cells from several healthy donors. Here the chain combines TRBV7-8 and TRBJ1-2; perhaps TRBD1 is the D gene, with 5 bases matching. Sequencing was performed on naive CD4+ and CD8+ T cells sorted from blood, pooled from several donors. The cell subset or site label of this sample denotes: FACS-sorted naive CD4+ (CD45RO-CD45RA+) and naive CD8+ (CD45RA+CD27bright) T cells. CDR3 reads: CASSLVQGSRGYTF. The DNA sequence is as follows: TGTGCCAGCAGCTTAGTGCAGGGTTCTCGTGGCTACACCTTC. Supplemented by the reference TRBV7-8 and TRBJ1-2 proteins around the CDR3, the complete variable domain is GAGVSQSPRYKVAKRGQDVALRCDPISGHVSLFWYQQALGQGPEFLTYFQNEAQLDKSGLPSDRFFAERPEGSVSTLKIQRTQQEDSAVYLCASSLVQGSRGYTFGSGTRLTVV.